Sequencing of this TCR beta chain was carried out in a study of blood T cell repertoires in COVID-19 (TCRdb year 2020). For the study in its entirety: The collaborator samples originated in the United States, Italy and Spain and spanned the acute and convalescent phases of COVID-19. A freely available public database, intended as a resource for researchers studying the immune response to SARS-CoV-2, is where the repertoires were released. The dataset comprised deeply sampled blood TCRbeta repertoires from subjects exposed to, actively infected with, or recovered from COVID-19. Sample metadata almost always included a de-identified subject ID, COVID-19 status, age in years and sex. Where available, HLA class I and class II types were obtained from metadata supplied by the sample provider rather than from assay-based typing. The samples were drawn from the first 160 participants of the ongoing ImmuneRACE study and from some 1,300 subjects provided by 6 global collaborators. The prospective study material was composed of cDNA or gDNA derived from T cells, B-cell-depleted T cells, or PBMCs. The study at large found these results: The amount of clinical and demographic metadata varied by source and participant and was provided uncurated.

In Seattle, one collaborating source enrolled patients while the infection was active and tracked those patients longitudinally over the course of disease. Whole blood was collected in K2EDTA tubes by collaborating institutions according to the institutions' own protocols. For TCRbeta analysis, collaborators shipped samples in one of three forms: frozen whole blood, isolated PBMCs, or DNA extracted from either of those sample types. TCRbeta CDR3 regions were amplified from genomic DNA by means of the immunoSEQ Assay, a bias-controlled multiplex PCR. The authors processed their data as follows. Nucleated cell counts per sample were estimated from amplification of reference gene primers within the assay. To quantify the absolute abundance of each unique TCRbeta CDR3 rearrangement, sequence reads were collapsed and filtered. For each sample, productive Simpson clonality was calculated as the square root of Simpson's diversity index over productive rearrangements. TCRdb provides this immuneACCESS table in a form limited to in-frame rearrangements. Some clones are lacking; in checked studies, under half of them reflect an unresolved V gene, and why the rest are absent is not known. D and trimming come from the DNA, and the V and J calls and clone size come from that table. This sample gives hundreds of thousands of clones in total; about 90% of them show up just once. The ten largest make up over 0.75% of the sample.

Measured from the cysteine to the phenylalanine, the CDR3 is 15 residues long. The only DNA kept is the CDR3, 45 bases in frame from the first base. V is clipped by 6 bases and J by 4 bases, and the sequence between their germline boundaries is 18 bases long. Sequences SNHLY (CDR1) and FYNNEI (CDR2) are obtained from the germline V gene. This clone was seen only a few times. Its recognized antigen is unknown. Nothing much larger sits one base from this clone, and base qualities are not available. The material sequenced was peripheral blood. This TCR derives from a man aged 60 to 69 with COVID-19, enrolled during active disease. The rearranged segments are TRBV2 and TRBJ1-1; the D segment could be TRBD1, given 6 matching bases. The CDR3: CASRPELGGTTEAFF. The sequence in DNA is TGTGCCAGCAGGCCCGAATTAGGGGGTACCACTGAAGCTTTCTTT.